This TCR beta chain originates from a study of cytomegalovirus exposure and HLA in healthy donors. Whole-study findings and limits: Prior analysis indicated that the majority of TCR beta V segments exhibited productivity approximately 90% or approximately 30% of the time.

A note on this clone: Its specificity is unknown.

There are 13 residues in the CDR3. Germline lookup yields CDR1 GTSNPN and CDR2 SVGIG (reference sequence). Trimming cost V 3 bases and J 0 bases, with 8 bases left between them. Primers for the PCR totalled 60 Vbeta and 13 Jbeta. Original methodology: Approximately 86 million unique TCR beta chains, 9.5 million to 14 million shared, were counted in a later analysis. The protocol was immunoSEQ multiplex PCR, while the TCRdb copy is restricted to in-frame clones and leaves out a portion. The DNA gave D and trimming, while V, J and clone size come from that table. The sample holds more than 100,000 clones, under 90% seen once.

The clonotype originates from a female donor in good health and CMV-seropositive. The V gene is TRBV30, the J gene TRBJ1-2; TRBD1 might be the D (5 bases). Sequenced material: PBMCs. CDR3 in amino acids: CAWRTGANYGYTF. The DNA for the CDR3 is TGTGCCTGGAGAACAGGCGCTAACTATGGCTACACCTTC.